The rows below give T cell receptor beta chains drawn from one sample of a study of blood T cells in healthy people across ages. TCRdb independently ran MiXCR on the 5' RACE reads; one entry per CDR3 protein. The table has about 800,000 distinct CDR3 sequences, roughly 25% seen once. Separately, the same data were catalogued under a study of T cells of mothers and their children.

Sequenced sample: blood. The receptors come from a boy aged 10-17 years in good health. The CDR3 runs from the conserved cysteine through the conserved F or W. D genes are given only for firm matches. Not every row has a clone size; where given, it reads once, few, many or a size class.

j_call d_call clone_size v_call cdr3_aa cdr3_nt
TRBJ2-7 - once TRBV28 CASSPGGGHNPYEQYF TGTGCCAGCAGTCCTGGTGGAGGGCACAACCCCTACGAGCAGTACTTC
TRBJ2-1 TRBD2 few TRBV6-6 CASSYLASGAYNEQFF TGTGCCAGCAGTTACCTGGCTAGCGGTGCCTACAATGAGCAGTTCTTC
TRBJ2-3 TRBD2 few TRBV14 CASSQDRSGGLPTDTQYF TGTGCCAGCAGCCAAGATAGGAGCGGGGGCCTCCCCACAGATACGCAGTATTTT
TRBJ2-7 - few TRBV11-1 CASSLSGLQGDEQYF TGTGCCAGCAGCTTATCGGGTCTGCAGGGCGACGAGCAGTACTTC
TRBJ2-2 - - TRBV5-5 CASSFSSNTGELFF TGTGCCAGCAGCTTTAGTTCGAACACCGGGGAGCTGTTTTTT
TRBJ1-6 - many TRBV6-6 CASSYRPRNSPLHF TGTGCCAGCAGTTACCGGCCTCGAAATTCACCCCTCCACTTT
TRBJ2-3 TRBD2 few TRBV20-1 CSAGTSGGQDTQYF TGCAGTGCTGGGACTAGCGGGGGGCAAGATACGCAGTATTTT
TRBJ2-3 TRBD2 - TRBV20-1 CSASGLASGRIDTQYF TGCAGTGCTAGTGGTTTGGCCAGCGGGAGGATAGATACGCAGTATTTT
TRBJ2-1 TRBD2 - TRBV5-1 CASSPPTSGDVYNEQFF TGCGCCAGCAGCCCCCCGACTAGCGGGGACGTCTACAATGAGCAGTTCTTC
TRBJ2-7 TRBD1 - TRBV7-4 CARAGQGLVVWSYEQYF TGTGCCAGAGCAGGACAGGGTCTAGTAGTATGGTCCTACGAGCAGTACTTC
TRBJ2-4 - - TRBV21-1 CASSKAGDRVKNIQYF TGTGCCAGCAGCAAAGCGGGGGACAGGGTCAAAAACATTCAGTACTTC
TRBJ1-4 - few TRBV19 CASGNRGEKLFF TGTGCCAGCGGGAATCGAGGTGAAAAACTGTTTTTT
TRBJ2-1 TRBD1 - TRBV7-3 CASSSGQGEYNEQFF TGTGCCAGCAGCTCGGGACAGGGGGAATACAATGAGCAGTTCTTC
TRBJ1-2 - - TRBV6-6 CASVPTGFYGYTF TGTGCTAGCGTTCCTACAGGGTTCTATGGCTACACCTTC
TRBJ1-2 TRBD1 - TRBV6-1 CASSGGQVPYGYTF TGTGCCAGCAGTGGGGGACAGGTCCCCTATGGCTACACCTTC
TRBJ1-2 - - TRBV4-1 CASSRYVIMYGYTF TGCGCCAGCAGCCGGTATGTCATTATGTATGGCTACACCTTC
TRBJ2-7 - - TRBV7-9 CASSFGETYEQYF TGTGCCAGCAGCTTCGGGGAAACCTACGAGCAGTACTTC
TRBJ1-4 TRBD1 - TRBV7-2 CASSSSGTAEKLFF TGTGCCAGCAGCTCCTCCGGGACAGCTGAAAAACTGTTTTTT
TRBJ2-6 - - TRBV12-3/TRBV12-4 CASSDWGHGGANVLTF TGTGCCAGCAGTGACTGGGGGCATGGTGGGGCCAACGTCCTGACTTTC
TRBJ2-5 TRBD1 - TRBV18 CASSPPGTGDSEQYF TGTGCCAGCTCACCACCCGGGACAGGGGATAGTGAGCAGTACTTC
TRBJ1-2 - - TRBV19 CASSIRDGYTF TGTGCCAGTAGTATAAGGGATGGCTACACCTTC
TRBJ1-1 - few TRBV5-1 CASSLSPSTDSTEAFF TGCGCCAGCAGCCTCTCACCGTCGACAGATAGCACTGAAGCTTTCTTT
TRBJ2-4 - - TRBV2 CASIPLSLNENIQYF TGTGCCAGCATACCCTTATCACTTAACGAAAACATTCAGTACTTC
TRBJ1-5 - - TRBV6-1 CAGIRDRTGNQPQHF TGTGCCGGCATCAGAGACAGAACGGGCAATCAGCCCCAGCATTTT
TRBJ1-3 - few TRBV10-3 CAISETSGNTIYF TGTGCCATCAGTGAGACTTCTGGAAACACCATATATTTT
TRBJ2-7 - - TRBV20-1 CSIGQLYEQYF TGCAGTATAGGACAGCTCTACGAGCAGTACTTC
TRBJ1-4 - few TRBV9 CASSETALGTTNEKLFF TGTGCCAGCAGCGAAACGGCACTGGGGACAACTAATGAAAAACTGTTTTTT
TRBJ1-2 - few TRBV7-9 CASSLQVVSGGREDGYTF TGTGCCAGCAGCCTCCAAGTAGTATCCGGGGGCAGAGAGGATGGCTACACCTTC
TRBJ2-3 TRBD2 few TRBV18 CASSPLGGGGTDTQYF TGTGCCAGCTCACCACTCGGCGGGGGGGGCACAGATACGCAGTATTTT
TRBJ2-5 - - TRBV20-1 CSARGGGGVETQYF TGCAGTGCTAGAGGTGGGGGAGGCGTAGAGACCCAGTACTTC
TRBJ1-4 - once TRBV30 CAWSPGLTNEKLFF TGTGCCTGGAGTCCCGGACTTACTAATGAAAAACTGTTTTTT
TRBJ1-2 - - TRBV7-8 CASSLGYGTDGYTF TGTGCCAGCAGCTTGGGGTACGGGACGGATGGCTACACCTTC
TRBJ1-5 TRBD1 few TRBV4-3 CASSQVGGQPQHF TGCGCCAGCAGCCAAGTAGGGGGCCAGCCCCAGCATTTT
TRBJ2-1 TRBD2 - TRBV14 CASSHSVASGYNEQFF TGTGCCAGCAGCCATTCGGTCGCTAGCGGGTACAATGAGCAGTTCTTC
TRBJ1-2 - - TRBV5-5 CASSPGQPFGYTF TGTGCCAGCAGCCCTGGACAGCCTTTCGGCTACACCTTC
TRBJ1-4 - - TRBV30 CAWSTLEKLFF TGTGCCTGGAGTACACTAGAAAAACTGTTTTTT
TRBJ2-3 TRBD2 - TRBV28 CASSLGTSHKRTDTQYF TGTGCCAGCAGCCTGGGGACTAGCCATAAACGTACAGATACGCAGTATTTT